The present T cell receptor beta chain was sequenced within a study of shared clonotypes between healthy human individuals. Study-level information: Each donor contributed plates that comprised three CD4 naive, three CD4 memory, two CD8 naive and one CD8 memory. Overall study findings and caveats: Generation probabilities of non-shared clonotypes were lower (relative to those shared by all four donors).

Trimming removed 5 bases from V and 2 bases from J; junction bases left unmatched: 4. This CDR3 spans 14 amino acids. Germline lookup yields CDR1 MNHEY and CDR2 SMNVEV (reference sequence). Of note for this clone: Antigen specificity is unknown.

Method: immunoSEQ multiplex PCR; TCRdb's copy keeps in-frame clones and lacks some. The top ten hold 0.52% of the sample, which has roughly 1,000,000 clones, approximately 80% seen once. The sample consisted of memory CD4+ T cells from PBMCs. Subset noted: CD45RA-negative fraction. The source is a man aged 18 to 30 in good health. Some clones in this sample may be carry-over from other donors' samples. This rearrangement joins TRBV27 to TRBJ2-7, with 9 bases that match TRBD1. The CDR3 loop reads CASSDRDRAYEQYF. Written as DNA, the CDR3 is TGTGCCAGCAGTGACCGGGACAGGGCCTACGAGCAGTACTTC.